A single sample is the source of the 3 T cell receptor beta chains below, sequenced in a study of blood T cell repertoires in COVID-19 (dated by TCRdb to 2020 to 2022). Library creation used the immunoSEQ multiplex PCR assay. In its TCRdb copy, this immuneACCESS table keeps in-frame sequences only and misses some clones. Where compared with another copy, unresolved V genes explain less than half of these, and the others have no known cause. The table for this sample lists approximately 150,000 clones; roughly 79% of them were counted only once. Around 8.8% of the sample is held by the ten biggest clonotypes. The sequencing input was peripheral blood. Receptors originate from a human donor in a cohort sampled during active COVID-19.

The chain links TRBV18 to TRBJ2-7; 9 positions match TRBD1. From germline, CDR1 is KGHSH and CDR2 LQKENI. With V trimmed by 2 bases and J by 6 bases, 11 bases remained unmatched. The CDR3 spans 16 residues. The CDR3 bases are TGTGCCAGCTCACCATCTGGGACAGGGAGCGGAATCGAGCAGTACTTC. Translated, it gives CASSPSGTGSGIEQYF.

V usage is TRBV28 and J usage is TRBJ1-2; 8 bases align to TRBD1. This CDR3 region has 14 residues. The germline gives CDR1 MDHEN, CDR2 SYDVKM. V trimming: 5 bases; J trimming: 2 bases; junction bases outside the gene matches: 4. The CDR3 is CASSTRTGNYGYTF. In DNA, the CDR3 is TGTGCCAGCAGTACGAGGACAGGGAACTATGGCTACACCTTC.

This sequence joins TRBV29-1 and TRBJ2-5; 7 bases are a match to TRBD1. V shed 4 bases, J shed 1 base, and the junction held 15 bases outside the gene matches. Germline CDR1 SQVTM, CDR2 ANQGSEA. This CDR3 is built from 17 residues. The CDR3 spells CSVGPNLQGNFQETQYF. In DNA form, the CDR3 reads TGCAGCGTTGGACCCAACTTACAGGGGAATTTCCAAGAGACCCAGTACTTC.